This is a list of T cell receptor beta chains from one sample in a study of CD8+CD57+ T cells in acquired aplastic anemia. TCRdb ran MiXCR on the reads and lists one entry per CDR3 protein. The sample contains hundreds of thousands of distinct CDR3 sequences, more than 25% of which appear only once. The sequenced sample was sorted CD4+, CD8+, or CD8+CD57+ T cells (not recorded which) from PBMCs. All receptors derive from a human donor with aplastic anemia. Both conserved end residues are trimmed from each CDR3.

J gene | V gene | CDR3 protein
TRBJ1-2 | TRBV10-3 | AISAPGRGYT
TRBJ1-1 | TRBV7-2 | ASSFQSLRDTEAF
TRBJ1-1 | TRBV11-2 | ASSLDINRMNTEAF
TRBJ1-5 | TRBV7-2 | ASSLHSGNQPQH
TRBJ1-1 | TRBV15 | ATRTNTEAF
TRBJ1-1 | TRBV5-1 | ASSLWGQGVGTEAF
TRBJ2-1 | TRBV7-9 | ASCRDTYNEQF
TRBJ1-4 | TRBV10-3 | ASSFLADGNEKLF
TRBJ1-5 | TRBV20-1 | SARALGNSNQPQH
TRBJ1-6 | TRBV6-1 | ASRRVDSPLH
TRBJ2-7 | TRBV29-1 | SCVTSGEQY
TRBJ2-7 | TRBV4-1 | ASSRETGTFIYEQY
TRBJ1-1 | TRBV25-1 | ASSLAGGMNTEAF
TRBJ1-1 | TRBV15 | ATSRDRHENTEAF
TRBJ2-7 | TRBV20-1 | SARWTGSSYEQY
TRBJ2-1 | TRBV11-2 | ASTLTGSSYNEQF
TRBJ1-2 | TRBV20-1 | SARDRRGGYT
TRBJ2-7 | TRBV24-1 | ATSDPTGTGAYEQY
TRBJ2-5 | TRBV25-1 | ASSVEGGSGETQY
TRBJ1-2 | TRBV20-1 | SARDLDSVNYGYT
TRBJ1-5 | TRBV20-1 | SARRGGSNQPQH
TRBJ2-7 | TRBV6-7 | AAPDRGD
TRBJ2-7 | TRBV5-1 | ASSLDPPSPGGGYEQY
TRBJ2-7 | TRBV5-5 | ASSRTGFSYEQY
TRBJ2-7 | TRBV7-3 | ASSRSPETYEQY
TRBJ1-5 | TRBV2 | ASREEGGSNQPQH
TRBJ1-2 | TRBV30 | AWGLQVSRGYT